The 12 T cell receptor beta chains presented below share a single source sample, sequenced in a study of cytomegalovirus exposure and HLA in healthy donors. The PCR used 60 Vbeta and 13 Jbeta primers. Some clones are missing from TCRdb's copy, which holds only in-frame ones; the method was immunoSEQ multiplex PCR. The sample records some 120,000 clones, over 65% being singletons. The material sequenced was PBMCs. Every receptor here comes from a man younger than 40 in good health and CMV-seronegative.

The chain uses TRBV6-4 and TRBJ1-1; no reliable D call. Germline assignment: CDR1 MRHNA and CDR2 SNTAGT. The V end was cut by 3 bases, the J end by 1 base, with 6 bases between. The CDR3 length is 13 residues. The CDR3: CASSETGNTEAFF. The CDR3 region has the DNA TGTGCCAGCAGTGAAACGGGGAACACTGAAGCTTTCTTT.

This chain joins TRBV11-2 and TRBJ2-1; 9 bases fit TRBD2. In germline, CDR1 is SGHAT, CDR2 FQNNGV. The CDR3 contains 13 residues. V lost 5 bases and J lost 8; bases outside the gene matches: 4. In DNA, the CDR3 is TGTGCCAGCAGCCGGGGACTAGCTGATGAGCAGTTCTTC. Protein sequence: CASSRGLADEQFF.

This clone has a handful of counts. The chain links TRBV7-7 to TRBJ2-7; 8 bases fit TRBD2. Per the germline V gene, CDR1 is SSHAT and CDR2 is FNYEAQ (reference sequence). The CDR3 is made up of 13 amino acids. The ends lost 5 bases at V and 2 bases at J; junction bases unmatched: 2. The CDR3 is CASSVGLAYEQYF. CDR3 DNA sequence: TGTGCCAGCAGCGTGGGACTAGCCTACGAGCAGTACTTC. The full variable domain, rest sourced from reference TRBV7-7 and TRBJ2-7, is GAGVSQSPRYKVTKRGQDVTLRCDPISSHATLYWYQQALGQGPEFLTYFNYEAQPDKSGLPSDRFSAERPEGSISTLTIQRTEQRDSAMYRCASSVGLAYEQYFGPGTRLTVT.

This clone was counted a few times. V usage is TRBV6-5 and J usage is TRBJ2-3; 8 bases are shared with TRBD1. With V trimmed by 2 bases and J by 9 bases, 4 bases remained unmatched. CDR1 and CDR2 from the germline V gene are MNHEY and SVGAGI. The CDR3 is 13 amino acids. The DNA for the CDR3 is TGTGCCAGCAGTTACCAGGACAGGGTAACGCAGTATTTT. This sequence encodes CASSYQDRVTQYF.

The rearrangement uses TRBV2 and TRBJ1-5; 8 nucleotides match TRBD1. This CDR3 region has 15 residues. The V and J ends lost 6 bases and 4 bases, in that order; junction bases with no gene match: 8. CDR1 SNHLY and CDR2 FYNNEI come from the germline V gene. The CDR3: CASSRQGLGNQPQHF. CDR3 coding DNA: TGTGCCAGCAGCCGACAGGGGCTGGGGAATCAGCCCCAGCATTTT.

The chain carries TRBV7-9 and TRBJ2-7; no reliable D call. The germline gives CDR1 SEHNR, CDR2 FQNEAQ (reference sequence). Trimming shortened V by 0 bases and J by 0 bases, and 6 bases separated the two germline ends. The CDR3 extends over 14 amino acids. CDR3 DNA: TGTGCCAGCAGCTTAGCGGAGAGCTCCTACGAGCAGTACTTC. It yields the protein CASSLAESSYEQYF.

DNA for the CDR3: TGTGCCAGCAGCTTAGCGAAGACAGGGGTGGTTGAAAAACTGTTTTTT. Amino acids: CASSLAKTGVVEKLFF. The rearrangement links TRBV7-9 to TRBJ1-4; 8 bases are shared with TRBD1. CDR3 length: 16 amino acids. The V segment lost 0 bases and the J segment 7 bases; nucleotides outside the gene matches: 7. Germline V lookup: CDR1 SEHNR, CDR2 FQNEAQ (reference sequence).

This chain links TRBV5-6 with TRBJ1-5, with no clear D. This CDR3 is built from 12 residues. CDR1 and CDR2 from the germline V gene are SGHDT and YYEEEE. V lost 3 bases to trimming and J lost 6 bases, with 7 bases between them. The CDR3 reads CASSSELQPQHF. CDR3 in DNA: TGTGCCAGCAGCTCGGAGCTTCAGCCCCAGCATTTT.

The rearrangement joins TRBV6-5 to TRBJ1-1; D perhaps matches TRBD1 (6 bases). Per the germline V gene, CDR1 is MNHEY and CDR2 is SVGAGI. V shed 6 bases and J shed 1 base, with 12 bases lying between them. CDR3 length equals 14 residues. CDR3 region: CASSRQGGNTEAFF. The CDR3 region has the DNA TGTGCCAGCAGCCGACAAGGGGGGAACACTGAAGCTTTCTTT.

This chain joins TRBV6-5 and TRBJ1-1; 7 nucleotides match TRBD1. Germline V gene lookup returns CDR1 MNHEY and CDR2 SVGAGI. V gave up 4 bases and J gave up 2 bases; unmatched junction bases: 10. The CDR3 is 16 amino acids. The chain's CDR3 is CASSFIQGQGNTEAFF. CDR3 sequence (DNA): TGTGCCAGCAGTTTTATACAGGGGCAGGGAAACACTGAAGCTTTCTTT.

V gene TRBV19 combines with J gene TRBJ1-1, with 10 bases fitting TRBD1. CDR1 is LNHDA and CDR2 is SQIVND in the germline V gene (reference sequence). The CDR3 has 14 residues. V was pared by 5 bases and J by 4 bases, with 4 bases of the junction left unmatched. CDR3 sequence: CASSYGQGGTEAFF. The DNA of the CDR3 is TGTGCCAGTAGTTACGGACAGGGGGGCACTGAAGCTTTCTTT.

The V call is TRBV6-5, the J call TRBJ2-7, with a weak D call TRBD1 (5 bases). Germline CDR1 and CDR2: MNHEY and SVGAGI. With 10 bases removed from V and 5 bases from J, the gap between germline ends came to 18 bases. CDR3 length: 13 residues. The CDR3 region has the DNA TGTGCCACCCAGGAAGGGGTACAAAACGAGCAGTACTTC. Its protein is CATQEGVQNEQYF.